This is a list of T cell receptor beta chains from one sample in a study of cytomegalovirus exposure and HLA in healthy donors. Measured with immunoSEQ multiplex PCR; TCRdb has only the in-frame clones, and not every one. Found here are under 200,000 clones, over 60% of them singletons; the top ten hold 2.8%. Sequenced: PBMCs. These receptors were collected from a woman aged 25 to 45 in good health and CMV-seronegative. The CDR3 runs from the conserved cysteine through the conserved F or W. D genes are given only for firm matches. Only part of the rows carry a size: once, few, many, or a class if the clone is expanded.

d_call: NA
clone_size: NA
j_call: TRBJ1-1
v_call: TRBV5-6
cdr3_nt: TGTGCCAGCAGCCAAAACACTGAAGCTTTCTTT
cdr3_aa: CASSQNTEAFF

d_call: NA
clone_size: NA
j_call: TRBJ2-3
v_call: TRBV9
cdr3_nt: TGTGCCAGCAGCCTAGCACTTGGACAGTCTAGCACAGATACGCAGTATTTT
cdr3_aa: CASSLALGQSSTDTQYF

d_call: TRBD1
clone_size: NA
j_call: TRBJ2-7
v_call: TRBV19
cdr3_nt: TGTGCCAGTAGTATGACAGGGAGCGAGCAGTACTTC
cdr3_aa: CASSMTGSEQYF

d_call: NA
clone_size: NA
j_call: TRBJ1-1
v_call: TRBV30
cdr3_nt: TGTGCCTGGGGGGGGGTCTTGAACACTGAAGCTTTCTTT
cdr3_aa: CAWGGVLNTEAFF

d_call: NA
clone_size: NA
j_call: TRBJ2-2
v_call: TRBV6-1
cdr3_nt: TGTGCCAGCAGTGAAACCGGGGGTCAGTCCGGGGAGCTGTTTTTT
cdr3_aa: CASSETGGQSGELFF

d_call: NA
clone_size: NA
j_call: TRBJ2-3
v_call: TRBV19
cdr3_nt: TGTGCCAGTAGTATAGGGGGGGGCACAGATACGCAGTATTTT
cdr3_aa: CASSIGGGTDTQYF

d_call: NA
clone_size: NA
j_call: TRBJ2-2
v_call: TRBV7-6
cdr3_nt: TGTGCCAGCAACCAGTACCCGGGGTACACCGGGGAGCTGTTTTTT
cdr3_aa: CASNQYPGYTGELFF

d_call: TRBD1
clone_size: NA
j_call: TRBJ1-5
v_call: TRBV6-1
cdr3_nt: TGTGCCAGCAGTGAAGCGCTTCGGGCAGGGGGCCGCGGGCCCCAGCATTTT
cdr3_aa: CASSEALRAGGRGPQHF

d_call: NA
clone_size: NA
j_call: TRBJ2-3
v_call: TRBV19
cdr3_nt: TGTGCCAGTAGTATGGCTCTGCGGACAGATACGCAGTATTTT
cdr3_aa: CASSMALRTDTQYF

d_call: NA
clone_size: NA
j_call: TRBJ2-7
v_call: TRBV28
cdr3_nt: TGTGCCAGCAGTCAGTACGAGCAGTACTTC
cdr3_aa: CASSQYEQYF

d_call: NA
clone_size: NA
j_call: TRBJ1-4
v_call: TRBV11-3
cdr3_nt: TGTGCCAGCAGCCAACCGGGAGGGACAACTAATGAAAAACTGTTTTTT
cdr3_aa: CASSQPGGTTNEKLFF

d_call: TRBD1
clone_size: NA
j_call: TRBJ2-7
v_call: TRBV28
cdr3_nt: TGTGCCAGCAGTTCCCCGGGACAGTTGTCCTACGAGCAGTACTTC
cdr3_aa: CASSSPGQLSYEQYF

d_call: TRBD2
clone_size: NA
j_call: TRBJ2-1
v_call: TRBV7-9
cdr3_nt: TGTGCCAGCAGCTTAGGTGGGACTAGCGGGAGTAATGAGCAGTTCTTC
cdr3_aa: CASSLGGTSGSNEQFF

d_call: TRBD2
clone_size: NA
j_call: TRBJ2-1
v_call: TRBV5-6
cdr3_nt: TGTGCCAGCAGCCCGGGACTAGTGAATGAGCAGTTCTTC
cdr3_aa: CASSPGLVNEQFF

d_call: TRBD1
clone_size: few
j_call: TRBJ1-5
v_call: TRBV6-6
cdr3_nt: TGTGCCAGCAGTAATGACAGGGCGACTCAGCCCCAGCATTTT
cdr3_aa: CASSNDRATQPQHF

d_call: NA
clone_size: NA
j_call: TRBJ2-7
v_call: TRBV28
cdr3_nt: TGTGCCAGCAATACGCCGGCTAGGAGCTCCTACGAGCAGTACTTC
cdr3_aa: CASNTPARSSYEQYF

d_call: NA
clone_size: NA
j_call: TRBJ2-7
v_call: TRBV4-2
cdr3_nt: TGTGCCAGCAGCCAAGATAAGACAGCCTCCTACGAGCAGTACTTC
cdr3_aa: CASSQDKTASYEQYF

d_call: NA
clone_size: NA
j_call: TRBJ2-3
v_call: TRBV4-3
cdr3_nt: TGCGCCAGCAGCCGGCTTGGCCAAGGCACAGATACGCAGTATTTT
cdr3_aa: CASSRLGQGTDTQYF

d_call: TRBD1
clone_size: NA
j_call: TRBJ2-7
v_call: TRBV28
cdr3_nt: TGTGCCAGCAGTCTCACCGGGACAGGGGTCTACGAGCAGTACTTC
cdr3_aa: CASSLTGTGVYEQYF

d_call: TRBD2
clone_size: NA
j_call: TRBJ2-2
v_call: TRBV10-3
cdr3_nt: TGTGCCATCGGACCGGGCGGGGGCACCGGGGAGCTGTTTTTT
cdr3_aa: CAIGPGGGTGELFF

d_call: TRBD2
clone_size: NA
j_call: TRBJ2-2
v_call: TRBV30
cdr3_nt: TGTGCCACCACTACAGCGGGAGGGCCGGGCGGGGAGCTGTTTTTT
cdr3_aa: CATTTAGGPGGELFF

d_call: NA
clone_size: NA
j_call: TRBJ1-2
v_call: TRBV6-5
cdr3_nt: TGTGCCAGCAGTTTGTCAGGGTTCCCAAACTATGGCTACACCTTC
cdr3_aa: CASSLSGFPNYGYTF

d_call: NA
clone_size: NA
j_call: TRBJ2-7
v_call: TRBV10-3
cdr3_nt: TGTGCCATCAGTGGTAACTACGGCTCCTACGAGCAGTACTTC
cdr3_aa: CAISGNYGSYEQYF

d_call: NA
clone_size: few
j_call: TRBJ1-5
v_call: TRBV2
cdr3_nt: TGTGCCAGCAGTGAATCGGGGGAAAGCTTTAGCAATCAGCCCCAGCATTTT
cdr3_aa: CASSESGESFSNQPQHF

d_call: NA
clone_size: NA
j_call: TRBJ2-1
v_call: TRBV7-9
cdr3_nt: TGTGCCAGCAGCTTCGGCAATGAGCAGTTCTTC
cdr3_aa: CASSFGNEQFF

d_call: TRBD1
clone_size: once
j_call: TRBJ1-5
v_call: TRBV13
cdr3_nt: TGTGCCAGCAGCCAAGGGACAGGCTACAATCAGCCCCAGCATTTT
cdr3_aa: CASSQGTGYNQPQHF

d_call: NA
clone_size: NA
j_call: TRBJ2-5
v_call: TRBV28
cdr3_nt: TGTGCCAGCAGTCCCCCTAGGCGGGGGCCAGTGACCCAGTACTTC
cdr3_aa: CASSPPRRGPVTQYF

d_call: TRBD2
clone_size: NA
j_call: TRBJ2-3
v_call: TRBV27
cdr3_nt: TGTGCCAGCAGTTTTTCCTTCAGCGGGGGCACAGATACGCAGTATTTT
cdr3_aa: CASSFSFSGGTDTQYF

d_call: NA
clone_size: NA
j_call: TRBJ2-2
v_call: TRBV28
cdr3_nt: TGTGCCAGCAGCCAGGTCGGGGAGCTGTTTTTT
cdr3_aa: CASSQVGELFF

d_call: NA
clone_size: NA
j_call: TRBJ1-2
v_call: TRBV9
cdr3_nt: TGTGCCAGCAGCGTAGTTGGGACACCGTATGGCTACACCTTC
cdr3_aa: CASSVVGTPYGYTF

d_call: NA
clone_size: NA
j_call: TRBJ2-7
v_call: TRBV19
cdr3_nt: TGTGCCAGTAGTATACGCGGGGACGGGGGCTACGAGCAGTACTTC
cdr3_aa: CASSIRGDGGYEQYF

d_call: NA
clone_size: few
j_call: TRBJ2-1
v_call: TRBV10-3
cdr3_nt: TGTGCCATCAGCCCCCGGGGAAGCTCCTACAATGAGCAGTTCTTC
cdr3_aa: CAISPRGSSYNEQFF

d_call: NA
clone_size: few
j_call: TRBJ1-6
v_call: TRBV10-3
cdr3_nt: TGTGCCATCAAGCAGGGGAGTTCACCCCTCCACTTT
cdr3_aa: CAIKQGSSPLHF

d_call: TRBD1
clone_size: NA
j_call: TRBJ1-1
v_call: TRBV7-9
cdr3_nt: TGTGCCAGCAGCTGGGACAGGAACACTGAAGCTTTCTTT
cdr3_aa: CASSWDRNTEAFF

d_call: NA
clone_size: few
j_call: TRBJ2-5
v_call: TRBV10-3
cdr3_nt: TGTGCCATCAGTGATGGGCAGGGCGGGACGTTAGCCGAGACCCAGTACTTC
cdr3_aa: CAISDGQGGTLAETQYF

d_call: NA
clone_size: NA
j_call: TRBJ2-5
v_call: TRBV15
cdr3_nt: TGTGCCACCAGCAGAGTCCAGTCCCAAGAGACCCAGTACTTC
cdr3_aa: CATSRVQSQETQYF

d_call: TRBD1
clone_size: few
j_call: TRBJ2-6
v_call: TRBV4-3
cdr3_nt: TGCGCCAGCAGCTTACAGGGGACCGGGGCCAACGTCCTGACTTTC
cdr3_aa: CASSLQGTGANVLTF

d_call: NA
clone_size: once
j_call: TRBJ1-3
v_call: TRBV2
cdr3_nt: TGTGCCAGCAGTGTCCACTCTGGAAACACCATATATTTT
cdr3_aa: CASSVHSGNTIYF

d_call: TRBD1
clone_size: few
j_call: TRBJ1-5
v_call: TRBV4-3
cdr3_nt: TGCGCCAGCAGCCAAGGGCAGGGGGTAGATCAGCCCCAGCATTTT
cdr3_aa: CASSQGQGVDQPQHF

d_call: NA
clone_size: once
j_call: TRBJ1-5
v_call: TRBV15
cdr3_nt: TGTGCCACCAAACTCTGGGGGGACAGCAATCAGCCCCAGCATTTT
cdr3_aa: CATKLWGDSNQPQHF

d_call: TRBD2
clone_size: NA
j_call: TRBJ2-1
v_call: TRBV27
cdr3_nt: TGTGCCAGCAGTGACACTAGCGGCAATGAGCAGTTCTTC
cdr3_aa: CASSDTSGNEQFF

d_call: TRBD1
clone_size: NA
j_call: TRBJ2-3
v_call: TRBV5-6
cdr3_nt: TGTGCCAGCAGCCTCCCCCGACAGGGTTCGCAGTATTTT
cdr3_aa: CASSLPRQGSQYF

d_call: NA
clone_size: NA
j_call: TRBJ2-7
v_call: TRBV6-6
cdr3_nt: TGTGCCAGCAGTTACTCGAGTCCGAAGAGCTCCTACGAGCAGTACTTC
cdr3_aa: CASSYSSPKSSYEQYF

d_call: NA
clone_size: NA
j_call: TRBJ1-5
v_call: TRBV7-9
cdr3_nt: TGTTCCAGCAGCGAAAGGCTACAGGGCCAAAGGAGCAATCAGCCCCAGCATTTT
cdr3_aa: CSSSERLQGQRSNQPQHF

d_call: NA
clone_size: NA
j_call: TRBJ1-2
v_call: TRBV6-5
cdr3_nt: TGTGCCATCTCCCAGTTCGGGGATAGTGGCTACACCTTC
cdr3_aa: CAISQFGDSGYTF

d_call: TRBD2
clone_size: NA
j_call: TRBJ2-1
v_call: TRBV9
cdr3_nt: TGTGCCAGCAGCGCAACTAGCGGGGGGGCGATCAATGAGCAGTTCTTC
cdr3_aa: CASSATSGGAINEQFF

d_call: NA
clone_size: NA
j_call: TRBJ2-3
v_call: TRBV5-4
cdr3_nt: TGTGCCAGCAGCTTGGTAGGAGGGAGAAGCACAGATACGCAGTATTTT
cdr3_aa: CASSLVGGRSTDTQYF

d_call: NA
clone_size: NA
j_call: TRBJ1-3
v_call: TRBV18
cdr3_nt: TGTGCCAGCTCACCGGCGGGCTCTGGAAACACCATATATTTT
cdr3_aa: CASSPAGSGNTIYF

d_call: NA
clone_size: NA
j_call: TRBJ2-5
v_call: TRBV18
cdr3_nt: TGTGCCAGCTCGCCTGACTCAGCACTGGAGACCCAGTACTTC
cdr3_aa: CASSPDSALETQYF

d_call: TRBD1
clone_size: few
j_call: TRBJ1-2
v_call: TRBV5-6
cdr3_nt: TGTGCCAGCAGCTTGGGGACAGGGGGCTTTGGCTACACCTTC
cdr3_aa: CASSLGTGGFGYTF